Presented here are 26 T cell receptor beta chains from one specimen sequenced in a study of yellow fever vaccine responses in identical twins. TCRdb processed the RT-PCR reads anew with MiXCR; each CDR3 protein has one entry. Among some 5,400 distinct CDR3 sequences listed, 75% to 90% were seen once. The sequencing here drew on T cells from blood (PBMCs), unsorted or a sorted subset (not recorded which), taken before or after yellow fever vaccination (not recorded which). All receptors derive from a young woman who received the yellow fever vaccine.

The chain couples TRBV29-1 to TRBJ2-7; TRBD1 matches at 7 bases. V shed 4 bases, J shed 2 bases, and the junction held 2 bases outside the gene matches. CDR3 length: 12 residues. In germline, CDR1 is SQVTM, CDR2 ANQGSEA. As DNA, the CDR3 is TGCAGCGTTGTTCAGGGGGCCTACGAGCAGTACTTC. Residues: CSVVQGAYEQYF.

The rearrangement joins TRBV19 to TRBJ1-2, with 9 bases matching TRBD1. The CDR3 totals 14 residues. Trimming at V came to 2 bases and at J to 8 bases, leaving 6 bases not matched to a gene. Germline V gene sequence: CDR1 LNHDA, CDR2 SQIVND (reference sequence). For the CDR3, the DNA is TGTGCCAGTAGTATAACCGGGACAGGGATCGGCTACACCTTC. Amino acid sequence: CASSITGTGIGYTF.

The V call is TRBV6-1, the J call TRBJ2-1, with 9 bases identical to TRBD1. Germline V gene lookup returns CDR1 MNHNS and CDR2 SASEGT. V was pared by 2 bases and J by 7 bases, with 6 bases of the junction left unmatched. This CDR3 spans 15 amino acids. CDR3 nucleotide sequence: TGTGCCAGCAGTGAAATGGGGACAGGGTCGAATGAGCAGTTCTTC. Residues: CASSEMGTGSNEQFF.

The chain recombines TRBV11-1 with TRBJ2-3, with TRBD1 identical over 7 bases. V trimming: 3 bases; J trimming: 4 bases; junction bases outside the gene matches: 7. This CDR3 has 15 residues. Germline V CDR1 and CDR2: SGHAT, FQDESV (reference sequence). In DNA form, the CDR3 reads TGTGCCAGCAGCTTCGGGGCAGGGGGTGCAGATACGCAGTATTTT. Encoded protein: CASSFGAGGADTQYF.

J is TRBJ2-3 and V is TRBV28; 9 nucleotides match TRBD2. With V trimmed by 3 bases and J by 4 bases, 8 bases remained unmatched. The length of the CDR3 is 16 residues. Germline V lookup: CDR1 MDHEN, CDR2 SYDVKM. CDR3 protein: CASSLLAGPSSDTQYF. The CDR3 coding sequence is TGTGCCAGCAGTTTGCTAGCGGGACCTTCGTCAGATACGCAGTATTTT.

Only a few counts were recorded for this clonotype. CDR3 in DNA: TGTGCCAGCAGTCCCCGGGACGGAATTTACAATGAGCAGTTCTTC. As protein: CASSPRDGIYNEQFF. The chain uses TRBV6-1 and TRBJ2-1; D tentatively fits TRBD1 or TRBD2 (5 bases each). V lost 5 bases and J 4 bases, leaving 15 bases between the germline ends. The CDR3 consists of 15 residues. Germline CDR1 reads MNHNS; CDR2 reads SASEGT.

A single count supports this clonotype. The chain links TRBV18 to TRBJ2-1; D is unclear. CDR3 size: 14 residues. Trimming pared 0 bases from V and 6 bases from J, leaving 9 bases between. Germline values: CDR1 KGHSH, CDR2 LQKENI. DNA of the CDR3: TGTGCCAGCTCACCACCGCGCCAAGTCAATGAGCAGTTCTTC. Its translation: CASSPPRQVNEQFF.

Regarding this clonotype: One end of the junction does not line up with germline, which may come from a read error. This rearrangement joins TRBV11-1 to TRBJ1-6; the D gene is possibly TRBD1 (5 bases). In germline, CDR1 is SGHAT, CDR2 FQDESV (reference sequence). This CDR3 is 17 amino acids long. The CDR3 protein is CASSLGGVSSYNSPLHF. In nucleotides, the CDR3 is TGTGCCAGCAGCTTAGGGGGCGTGAGCTCCTATAATTCGCCCCTCCACTTT.

V is TRBV7-3 and J is TRBJ2-7; D is ambiguous. Between the trimmed V and J ends, which lost 2 bases and 3 bases, there was a span of 5 bases. Germline V lookup: CDR1 SGHTA, CDR2 FQGTGA. The CDR3 is 12 amino acids. This chain's CDR3 is CASSLLLYEQYF. The CDR3 region has the DNA TGTGCCAGCAGCTTATTGCTCTACGAGCAGTACTTC.

The chain carries TRBV30 and TRBJ2-2; D possibly corresponds to TRBD2 (5 bases). CDR3 length: 14 amino acids. V lost 5 bases and J lost 4, with 14 bases in between. The V gene's germline CDR1 is GTSNPN and CDR2 SVGIG (reference sequence). As DNA, the CDR3 is TGTGCCTGGGCGGGTCTACGGGGCACCGGGGAGCTGTTTTTT. Protein sequence: CAWAGLRGTGELFF.

V usage is TRBV11-1 and J usage is TRBJ2-7; D unresolved. The ends were cut back, 3 bases at V and 0 bases at J, with 6 bases in the middle. CDR1 is SGHAT and CDR2 is FQDESV in the germline V gene (reference sequence). The CDR3 is 13 amino acids. In DNA, the CDR3 is TGTGCCAGCAGCTTTCAGAACTCCTACGAGCAGTACTTC. As protein: CASSFQNSYEQYF.

The V call is TRBV23-1, the J call TRBJ2-7, with D possibly TRBD1 on 6 matching bases. TRBV23-1 is sorted into the ORF group, with uncertain function. CDR3 size: 15 residues. Trimming removed 3 bases at V and 3 bases at J, with 15 bases between. CDR3 in DNA: TGCGCCAGCAGTCATTTACGACAGGTCTGCTACGAGCAGTACTTC. This encodes CASSHLRQVCYEQYF.

This rearrangement joins TRBV7-8 to TRBJ2-4; tentatively, D is TRBD1 or TRBD2 (5 bases each). CDR1 and CDR2 from the germline V gene are SGHVS and FQNEAQ. This CDR3 region has 17 residues. The germline V and J ends were trimmed by 1 base and 1 base, with 14 bases remaining between them. The CDR3 loop is CASSLVGPLVAKNIQYF. The CDR3 bases are TGTGCCAGCAGCTTAGTGGGACCGTTGGTGGCCAAAAACATTCAGTACTTC.

The V and J genes are TRBV13 and TRBJ2-7; 7 positions agree with TRBD1. Per germline, CDR1 PRHDT and CDR2 FYEKMQ (reference sequence). With 7 bases clipped from V and 4 bases from J, the junction kept 13 bases outside the gene matches. This CDR3 spans 15 amino acids. The CDR3 DNA follows: TGTGCCAGCACCTACATGTCTAAGACAGGGTACGAGCAGTACTTC. This encodes CASTYMSKTGYEQYF.

A few counts support this clonotype. The chain carries TRBV6-1 and TRBJ2-7, with 9 bases identical to TRBD1. CDR1 is MNHNS and CDR2 is SASEGT in the germline V gene. V lost 4 bases, J lost 3 bases, and 4 bases stayed unmatched. This CDR3 is 14 amino acids long. The CDR3 reads CASSALTGGYEQYF. DNA of the CDR3: TGTGCCAGCAGTGCCCTGACAGGGGGCTACGAGCAGTACTTC.

The chain has TRBV29-1 and TRBJ1-5, with TRBD1 as a possible D gene (5 bases). CDR3 size: 15 residues. Trimming shortened V by 4 bases and J by 2 bases, and 15 bases separated the two germline ends. Germline V CDR1 and CDR2: SQVTM, ANQGSEA. This CDR3 is CSVVVGQGGNQPQHF. The CDR3, as DNA: TGCAGCGTTGTGGTGGGGCAGGGAGGCAATCAGCCCCAGCATTTT.

The chain couples TRBV2 to TRBJ2-7; no clear D. The V and J ends lost 6 bases and 6 bases respectively, with 9 bases between them. Germline V gene sequence: CDR1 SNHLY, CDR2 FYNNEI. The CDR3 consists of 11 residues. Written as DNA, the CDR3 is TGTGCCAGCAGAGAGACAAGCGAGCAGTACTTC. Amino acids: CASRETSEQYF.

The genes are TRBV11-1 and TRBJ2-7; 8 positions match TRBD1. The CDR3 is 13 amino acids. Per germline, CDR1 SGHAT and CDR2 FQDESV (reference sequence). Trimming took 5 bases from V and 3 from J; bases not matched to a gene: 3. CDR3 nucleotide sequence: TGTGCCAGCAGCACTGGACAGGGCTACGAGCAGTACTTC. Translating it yields CASSTGQGYEQYF.

This rearrangement joins TRBV7-6 to TRBJ2-1, with D possibly being TRBD1 or TRBD2 (6 bases each). V lost 0 bases and J lost 6, with 12 bases in between. The CDR3 runs 15 residues. Germline CDR1 SGHVS, CDR2 FNYEAQ. CDR3 amino acids: CASSLAGGLLNEQFF. For the CDR3, the DNA is TGTGCCAGCAGCTTAGCGGGGGGCCTTCTCAATGAGCAGTTCTTC. Full variable domain (missing parts from reference TRBV7-6 and TRBJ2-1): GAGVSQSPRYKVTKRGQDVALRCDPISGHVSLYWYRQALGQGPEFLTYFNYEAQQDKSGLPNDRFSAERPEGSISTLTIQRTEQRDSAMYRCASSLAGGLLNEQFFGPGTRLTVL.

V gene TRBV11-1 combines with J gene TRBJ2-7, with 10 bases that match TRBD1. Trimming removed 2 bases from V and 2 bases from J; junction bases left unmatched: 21. The CDR3 sequence is 21 residues long. From germline, CDR1 is SGHAT and CDR2 FQDESV (reference sequence). The CDR3 region is CASSLWRSDIGTGQGTYEQYF. CDR3 sequence (DNA): TGTGCCAGCAGCTTATGGAGGTCAGACATTGGAACGGGACAGGGGACCTACGAGCAGTACTTC.

The rearrangement links TRBV7-9 to TRBJ2-5; the D is unclear. This CDR3 has 12 amino acids. Trimming pared 0 bases from V and 4 bases from J, leaving 3 bases between. Germline V gives CDR1 SEHNR, CDR2 FQNEAQ (reference sequence). This chain's CDR3 is CASSLAGETQYF. The CDR3 region has the DNA TGTGCCAGCAGCTTAGCGGGAGAGACCCAGTACTTC.

This clonotype was counted once. The chain links TRBV13 to TRBJ2-7, with 8 nucleotides matching TRBD1. Germline trimming cut 0 bases from V and 3 bases from J; bases unmatched to any gene: 16. Germline loops: CDR1 PRHDT, CDR2 FYEKMQ (reference sequence). The CDR3 has 19 amino acids. Here the CDR3 DNA reads TGTGCCAGCAGCTTAGGGTTTTTGCGAAGGACAGGGACCCTCTACGAGCAGTACTTC. Its translation is CASSLGFLRRTGTLYEQYF.

This chain uses TRBV25-1 with TRBJ2-6, with 7 bases fitting TRBD1. Germline V gives CDR1 MGHDK, CDR2 SYGVNS. The CDR3 covers 14 residues. V trimming: 10 bases; J trimming: 0 bases; junction bases outside the gene matches: 3. The DNA of the CDR3 is TGTGCCACGAGGGACAGCTCTGGGGCCAACGTCCTGACTTTC. It is translated as CATRDSSGANVLTF.

The rearrangement uses TRBV11-3 and TRBJ2-1, with TRBD2 matching over 11 bases. Germline CDR1 and CDR2: SGHNT and YENEEA. The V gene end was trimmed by 6 bases and the J gene end by 9 bases; junction bases not matched to a gene: 10. The CDR3 totals 15 residues. The DNA for the CDR3 is TGTGCCAGCAGTTCGCTAGCGGGAGGTTCCAGTGAGCAGTTCTTC. This translates into CASSSLAGGSSEQFF.

The chain links TRBV20-1 to TRBJ1-1; D uncertain. The germline V and J ends were trimmed by 1 base and 4 bases, with 7 bases remaining between them. Germline CDR1 DFQATT, CDR2 SNEGSKA (reference sequence). The CDR3 totals 12 residues. The CDR3 DNA reads TGCAGTGCTAGAGCCAGAATCACTGAAGCTTTCTTT. This sequence encodes CSARARITEAFF.

This rearrangement joins TRBV15 to TRBJ2-1; D is perhaps TRBD2 (6 bases). The CDR3 is made up of 16 amino acids. V gave up 0 bases and J gave up 7 bases, with 16 bases separating them. Per the germline V gene, CDR1 is LNHNV and CDR2 is YYDKDF (reference sequence). The CDR3 region is CATSRDRAGRRNEQFF. The CDR3, as DNA: TGTGCCACCAGCAGAGATCGTGCGGGGAGAAGAAATGAGCAGTTCTTC.